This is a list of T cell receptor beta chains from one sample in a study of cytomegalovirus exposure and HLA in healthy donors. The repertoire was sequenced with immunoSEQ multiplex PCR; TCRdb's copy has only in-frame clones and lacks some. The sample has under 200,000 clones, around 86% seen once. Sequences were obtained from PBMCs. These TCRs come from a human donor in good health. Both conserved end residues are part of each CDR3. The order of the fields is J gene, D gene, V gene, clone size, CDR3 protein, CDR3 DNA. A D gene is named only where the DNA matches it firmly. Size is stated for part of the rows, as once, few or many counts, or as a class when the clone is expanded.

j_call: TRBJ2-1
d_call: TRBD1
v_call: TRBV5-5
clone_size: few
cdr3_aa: CASSLEQGAYNEQFF
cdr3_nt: TGTGCCAGCAGCTTGGAGCAGGGGGCGTACAATGAGCAGTTCTTC

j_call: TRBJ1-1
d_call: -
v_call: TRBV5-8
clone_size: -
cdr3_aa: CASSLGTEAFF
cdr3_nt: TGTGCCAGCAGCTTGGGGACAGAAGCTTTCTTT

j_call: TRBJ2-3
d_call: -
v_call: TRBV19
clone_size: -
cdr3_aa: CASTLGGSDTQYF
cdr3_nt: TGTGCCAGTACCCTGGGGGGATCAGATACGCAGTATTTT

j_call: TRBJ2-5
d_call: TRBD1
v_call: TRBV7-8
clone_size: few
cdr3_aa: CASKPPSTGGSETQYF
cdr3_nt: TGTGCCAGCAAACCACCCTCGACAGGGGGCTCAGAGACCCAGTACTTC

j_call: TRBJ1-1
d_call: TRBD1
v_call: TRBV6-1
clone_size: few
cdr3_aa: CASNFVRDSTEAFF
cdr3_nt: TGTGCCAGCAACTTTGTCCGGGACAGCACTGAAGCTTTCTTT

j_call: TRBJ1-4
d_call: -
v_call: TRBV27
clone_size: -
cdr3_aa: CASRGLEEKLFF
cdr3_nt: TGTGCCAGCAGGGGGCTAGAGGAAAAACTGTTTTTT

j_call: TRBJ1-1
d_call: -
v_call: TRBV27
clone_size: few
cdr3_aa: CASSLGGSTEAFF
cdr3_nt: TGTGCCAGCAGTTTAGGGGGGTCCACTGAAGCTTTCTTT

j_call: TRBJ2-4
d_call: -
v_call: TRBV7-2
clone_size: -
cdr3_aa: CASSLGQVAKNIQYF
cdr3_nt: TGTGCCAGCAGCTTAGGACAGGTAGCCAAAAACATTCAGTACTTC

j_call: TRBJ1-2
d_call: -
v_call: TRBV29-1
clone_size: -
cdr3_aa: CSVEDRDSSNYGYTF
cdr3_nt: TGCAGCGTTGAAGATCGGGACTCCTCTAACTATGGCTACACCTTC

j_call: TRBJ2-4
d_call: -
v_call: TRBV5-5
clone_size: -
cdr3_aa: CASSLRGWSKNIQYF
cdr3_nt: TGTGCCAGCAGCTTGCGGGGATGGTCCAAAAACATTCAGTACTTC

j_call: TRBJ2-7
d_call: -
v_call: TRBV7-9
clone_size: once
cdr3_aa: CASSLGQLSSYEQYF
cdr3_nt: TGTGCCAGCAGCTTAGGGCAGTTAAGCTCCTACGAGCAGTACTTC

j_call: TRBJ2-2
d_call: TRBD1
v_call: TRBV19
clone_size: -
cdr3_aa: CASSSYGTGGNTGELFF
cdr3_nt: TGTGCCAGTAGTAGTTATGGGACAGGGGGTAACACCGGGGAGCTGTTTTTT

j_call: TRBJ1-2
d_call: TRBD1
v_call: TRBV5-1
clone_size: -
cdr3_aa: CASSLGPGTGGYGYTF
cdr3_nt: TGCGCCAGCAGCTTGGGCCCCGGGACAGGGGGCTATGGCTACACCTTC

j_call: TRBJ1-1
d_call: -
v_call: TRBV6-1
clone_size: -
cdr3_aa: CASSREREAFF
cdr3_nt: TGTGCCAGCAGTAGAGAACGTGAAGCTTTCTTT

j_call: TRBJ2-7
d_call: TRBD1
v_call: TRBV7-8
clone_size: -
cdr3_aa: CASSPTTGSNEQYF
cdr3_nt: TGTGCCAGCAGCCCGACGACAGGGTCCAACGAGCAGTACTTC

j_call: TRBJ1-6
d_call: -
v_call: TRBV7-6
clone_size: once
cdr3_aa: CARSSSYNSPLHF
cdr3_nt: TGTGCCAGAAGTAGCTCCTATAATTCACCCCTCCACTTT

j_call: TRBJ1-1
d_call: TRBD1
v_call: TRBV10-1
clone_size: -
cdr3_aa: CASTGQGWGMNTEAFF
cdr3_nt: TGCGCCAGCACCGGACAGGGTTGGGGTATGAACACTGAAGCTTTCTTT

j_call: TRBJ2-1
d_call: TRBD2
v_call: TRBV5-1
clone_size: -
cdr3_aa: CASSPWGLANGEQFF
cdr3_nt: TGCGCCAGCAGCCCATGGGGACTAGCTAACGGTGAGCAGTTCTTC

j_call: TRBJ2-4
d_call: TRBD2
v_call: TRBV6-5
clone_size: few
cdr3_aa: CASRGEGNIQYF
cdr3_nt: TGTGCCAGCCGGGGGGAAGGGAACATTCAGTACTTC

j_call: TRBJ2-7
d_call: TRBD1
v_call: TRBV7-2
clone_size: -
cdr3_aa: CASSSDRGTPEQYF
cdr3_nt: TGTGCCAGCAGCTCGGACAGGGGGACCCCCGAGCAGTACTTC

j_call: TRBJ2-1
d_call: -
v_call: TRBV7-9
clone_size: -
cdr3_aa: CASSLEGDSYNEQFF
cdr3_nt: TGTGCCAGCAGCTTAGAGGGGGACTCCTACAATGAGCAGTTCTTC

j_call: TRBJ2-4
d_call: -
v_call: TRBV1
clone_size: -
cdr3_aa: CTSTTSWTKNIQYF
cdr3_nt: TGCACCAGCACGACTAGCTGGACGAAAAACATTCAGTACTTC

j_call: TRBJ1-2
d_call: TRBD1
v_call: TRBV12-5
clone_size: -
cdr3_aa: CASGLGDRGNGYTF
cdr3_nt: TGTGCTAGTGGTTTGGGGGACAGGGGAAATGGCTACACCTTC

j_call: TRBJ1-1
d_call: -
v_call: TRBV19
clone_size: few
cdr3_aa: CASSMGEGTTEAFF
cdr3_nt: TGTGCCAGTAGTATGGGAGAGGGAACCACTGAAGCTTTCTTT

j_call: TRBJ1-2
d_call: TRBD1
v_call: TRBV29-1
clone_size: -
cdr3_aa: CSVDWDRDNYGYTF
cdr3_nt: TGCAGCGTGGACTGGGACAGGGACAACTATGGCTACACCTTC

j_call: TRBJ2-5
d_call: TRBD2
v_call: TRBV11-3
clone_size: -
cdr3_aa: CASSLRLAGVQETQYF
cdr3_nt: TGTGCCAGCAGCTTAAGACTAGCGGGGGTCCAAGAGACCCAGTACTTC

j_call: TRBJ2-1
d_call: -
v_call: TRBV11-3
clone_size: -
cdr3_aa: CASSFGGGGRFYEQFF
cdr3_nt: TGTGCCAGCAGCTTTGGGGGCGGGGGCCGGTTTTATGAGCAGTTCTTC

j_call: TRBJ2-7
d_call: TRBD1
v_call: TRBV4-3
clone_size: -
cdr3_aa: CASSQHIRQGAVEQYF
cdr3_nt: TGCGCCAGCAGCCAACACATCCGACAGGGGGCTGTGGAGCAGTACTTC